A single sample is the source of the 2 T cell receptor beta chains below, sequenced in a study of Graves' ophthalmopathy and Graves' hyperthyroidism. From RNA, the CDR3 regions of TCR beta chains were amplified and sequenced. The workflow started with a first-round RT-PCR run with HTBI primers and then moved on to a second-round multiplex PCR. TCRdb re-analysed the multiplex PCR reads in MiXCR, keeping a single row per CDR3 protein. The sample carries roughly 410,000 distinct CDR3 sequences, just over 15% recorded once. The sequencing input was peripheral blood. Receptor source: a young woman with stable Graves' hyperthyroidism.

This clonotype has a count of ten or more. The rearrangement uses TRBV9 and TRBJ2-7; D not resolved. V lost 0 bases, J lost 3 bases, and 10 bases lay in between. In germline, CDR1 is SGDLS, CDR2 YYNGEE. This CDR3 has 14 amino acids. The CDR3 sequence: CASSVGRGIYEQYF. CDR3 DNA: TGTGCCAGCAGCGTAGGGAGAGGAATCTACGAGCAGTACTTC.

The table lists this clonotype with many counts. CDR3 loop: CASSPLSGETQYF. Here the CDR3 DNA reads TGTGCCAGCAGTCCCCTTTCGGGGGAGACCCAGTACTTC. This rearrangement joins TRBV28 to TRBJ2-5; tentatively, D is TRBD2 (5 bases). This CDR3 contains 13 residues. Germline V CDR1 and CDR2: MDHEN, SYDVKM. Trimming pared 5 bases from V and 5 bases from J, leaving 12 bases between. Together with reference TRBV28 and TRBJ2-5, the CDR3 gives the full variable domain: DVKVTQSSRYLVKRTGEKVFLECVQDMDHENMFWYRQDPGLGLRLIYFSYDVKMKEKGDIPEGYSVSREKKERFSLILESASTNQTSMYLCASSPLSGETQYFGPGTRLLVL.